This TCR beta chain was sequenced for a study of shared clonotypes between healthy human individuals. Overall study findings and caveats: A generally larger estimated richness was seen in naive subsets than in memory subsets.

Comment on this clone: Its antigen remains unknown.

The assay was immunoSEQ multiplex PCR, and TCRdb's table has in-frame clones only and misses some. The sample lists about 2.2 million clones, roughly 93% occurring once. CD8 cells classed as naive were CD45RO-negative and positively selected for CCR7, excluding terminally differentiated effector memory CD45RA+ cells. Study donors comprised healthy, HIV-negative adults devoid of recent acute infection or vaccination. This CDR3 spans 13 amino acids. The trim removed 9 bases at V and 7 bases at J, leaving 12 bases unmatched. Germline loops: CDR1 MNHEY, CDR2 SMNVEV (reference sequence). The chain combines TRBV27 with TRBJ2-7; TRBD2 matches 7 bases. This TCR came from a man aged 18 to 30 in good health. Some clones in this sample may be carry-over from other donors' samples. The sequenced sample consisted of naive CD8+ T cells from PBMCs. The CDR3 sequence is CASTGGLYREQYF. Here the CDR3 DNA reads TGTGCCAGTACGGGAGGCCTGTACCGGGAGCAGTACTTC.